This entry describes one TCR beta chain. Clones were sequenced by immunoSEQ multiplex PCR, and TCRdb holds only the in-frame ones, with some missing. The sample comprises 35,000 to 45,000 clones, approximately 92% of which are singletons, and 0.3% to 0.4% rests with the top ten. The data were obtained in a study of blood T cell repertoires in COVID-19. V shed 4 bases, J shed 7 bases, and the junction held 10 bases outside the gene matches. The CDR3 length is 15 residues. Looked up from germline, CDR1 is LGHNA and CDR2 is YSLEER. Sequencing was done on a sample of peripheral blood. The chain recombines TRBV4-3 with TRBJ1-2; TRBD1 matches 9 bases. This receptor was taken from a man over 45 with COVID-19, enrolled during active disease. The CDR3 coding sequence is TGCGCCAGCAGCCCCGGGACAGGGATCCTAGGTGGCTACACCTTC. This gives the protein CASSPGTGILGGYTF.